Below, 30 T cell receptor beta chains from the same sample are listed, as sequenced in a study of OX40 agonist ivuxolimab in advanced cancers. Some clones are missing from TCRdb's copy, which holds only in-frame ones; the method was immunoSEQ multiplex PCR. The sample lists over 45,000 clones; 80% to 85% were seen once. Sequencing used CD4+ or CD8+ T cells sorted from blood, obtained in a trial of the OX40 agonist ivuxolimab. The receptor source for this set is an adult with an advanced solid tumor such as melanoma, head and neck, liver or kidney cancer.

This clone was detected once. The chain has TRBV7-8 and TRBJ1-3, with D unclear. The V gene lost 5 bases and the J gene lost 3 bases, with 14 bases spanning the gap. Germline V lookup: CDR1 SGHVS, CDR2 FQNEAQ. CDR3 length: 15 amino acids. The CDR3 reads CASSLNEGFGNTIYF. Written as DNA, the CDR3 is TGTGCCAGCAGCCTAAACGAAGGGTTTGGAAACACCATATATTTT.

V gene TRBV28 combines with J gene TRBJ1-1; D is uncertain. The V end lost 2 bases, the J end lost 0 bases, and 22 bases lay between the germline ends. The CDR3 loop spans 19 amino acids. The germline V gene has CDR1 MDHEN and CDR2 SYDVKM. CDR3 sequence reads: CASSLPFGTRTLLNTEAFF. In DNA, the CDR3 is TGTGCCAGCAGTTTACCCTTTGGCACCCGAACTCTTTTGAACACTGAAGCTTTCTTT.

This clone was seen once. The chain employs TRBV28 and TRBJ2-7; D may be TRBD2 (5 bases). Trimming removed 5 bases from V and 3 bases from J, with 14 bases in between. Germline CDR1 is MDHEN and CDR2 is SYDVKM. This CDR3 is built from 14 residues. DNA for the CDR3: TGTGCCAGCAGTCCCCCGGGATCTTTCTACGAGCAGTACTTC. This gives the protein CASSPPGSFYEQYF.

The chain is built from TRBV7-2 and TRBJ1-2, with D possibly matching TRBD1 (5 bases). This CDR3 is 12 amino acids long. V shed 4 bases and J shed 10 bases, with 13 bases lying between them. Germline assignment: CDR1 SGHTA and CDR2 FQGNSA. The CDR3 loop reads CASSSQGRDYTF. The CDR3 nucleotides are TGTGCCAGCAGCTCTCAGGGAAGAGACTACACCTTC. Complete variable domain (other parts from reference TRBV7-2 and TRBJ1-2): GAGVSQSPSNKVTEKGKDVELRCDPISGHTALYWYRQSLGQGLEFLIYFQGNSAPDKSGLPSDRFSAERTGGSVSTLTIQRTQQEDSAVYLCASSSQGRDYTFGSGTRLTVV.

CDR3 protein: CASSESYGNLYGYTF. CDR3 DNA sequence: TGTGCCAGCAGTGAATCTTACGGGAACCTATATGGCTACACCTTC. The genes are TRBV6-1 and TRBJ1-2; no definite D call. Per germline, CDR1 MNHNS and CDR2 SASEGT. There are 15 residues in the CDR3. The V end lost 2 bases, the J end lost 5 bases, and 15 bases lay between the germline ends.

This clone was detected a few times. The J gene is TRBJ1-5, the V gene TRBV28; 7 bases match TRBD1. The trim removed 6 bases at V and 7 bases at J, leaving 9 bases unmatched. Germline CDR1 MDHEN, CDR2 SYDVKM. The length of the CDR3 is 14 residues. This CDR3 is CASRSSGGHQPQHF. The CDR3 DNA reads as TGTGCCAGCAGGTCGTCAGGGGGGCACCAGCCCCAGCATTTT.

The CDR3 here is CASSRTGTANTEAFF. As DNA, the CDR3 is TGTGCCAGCAGTCGGACAGGGACGGCGAACACTGAAGCTTTCTTT. The chain joins TRBV7-2 to TRBJ1-1, with 8 bases fitting TRBD1. V lost 6 bases and J lost 1; bases outside the gene matches: 7. Germline V CDR1 and CDR2: SGHTA, FQGNSA. This CDR3 contains 15 residues.

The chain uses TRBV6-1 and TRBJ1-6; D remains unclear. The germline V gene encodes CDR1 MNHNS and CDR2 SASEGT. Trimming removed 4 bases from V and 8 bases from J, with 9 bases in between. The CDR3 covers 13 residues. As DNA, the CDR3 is TGTGCCAGCAGTGTGATGAAAGATTCACCCCTCCACTTT. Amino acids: CASSVMKDSPLHF.

The CDR3 spells CASSLPVAGELFF. CDR3 DNA sequence: TGTGCCAGCAGCTTACCAGTAGCCGGGGAGCTGTTTTTT. The chain has TRBV5-4 and TRBJ2-2; D unresolved. Trimming left V 2 bases short and J 6 bases short, with 8 bases between. From germline, CDR1 is SGHNT and CDR2 YYREEE (reference sequence). The CDR3 sequence is 13 residues long.

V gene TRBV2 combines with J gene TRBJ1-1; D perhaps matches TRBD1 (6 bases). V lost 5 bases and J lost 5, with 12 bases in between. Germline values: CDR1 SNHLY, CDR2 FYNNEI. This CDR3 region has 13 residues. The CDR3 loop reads CASSTEGGTEAFF. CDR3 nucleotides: TGTGCCAGCAGTACCGAGGGGGGAACTGAAGCTTTCTTT.

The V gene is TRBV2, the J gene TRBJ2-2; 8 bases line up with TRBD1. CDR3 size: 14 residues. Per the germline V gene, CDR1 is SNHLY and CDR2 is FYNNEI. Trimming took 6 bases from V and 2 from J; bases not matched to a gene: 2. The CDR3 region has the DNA TGTGCCAGCAGGGGACAGGTTAACACCGGGGAGCTGTTTTTT. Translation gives CASRGQVNTGELFF.

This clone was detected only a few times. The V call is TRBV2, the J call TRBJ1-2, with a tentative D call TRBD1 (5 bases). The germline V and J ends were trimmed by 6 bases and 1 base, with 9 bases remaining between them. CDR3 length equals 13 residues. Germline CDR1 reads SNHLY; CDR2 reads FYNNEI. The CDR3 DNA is TGTGCCAGCAGCGTTCAGGGTAACTATGGCTACACCTTC. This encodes CASSVQGNYGYTF.

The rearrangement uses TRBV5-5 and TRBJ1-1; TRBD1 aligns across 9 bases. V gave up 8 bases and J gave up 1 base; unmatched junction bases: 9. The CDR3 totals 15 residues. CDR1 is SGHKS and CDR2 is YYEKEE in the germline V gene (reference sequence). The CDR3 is CASRNGDRANTEAFF. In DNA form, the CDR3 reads TGTGCCAGTCGCAATGGGGACAGGGCGAACACTGAAGCTTTCTTT.

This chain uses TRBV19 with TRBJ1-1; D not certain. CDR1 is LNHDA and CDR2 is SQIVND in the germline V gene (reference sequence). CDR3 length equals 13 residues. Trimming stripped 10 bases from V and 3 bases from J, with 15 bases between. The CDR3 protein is CATRPHSDTEAFF. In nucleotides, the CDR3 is TGTGCCACTAGACCTCATAGCGACACTGAAGCTTTCTTT.

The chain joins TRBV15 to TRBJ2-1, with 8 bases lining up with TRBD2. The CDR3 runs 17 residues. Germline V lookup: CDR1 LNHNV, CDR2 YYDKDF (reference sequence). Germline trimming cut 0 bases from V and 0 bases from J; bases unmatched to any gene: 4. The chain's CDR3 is CATSREKAGDSYNEQFF. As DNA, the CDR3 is TGTGCCACCAGCAGAGAGAAAGCGGGGGACTCCTACAATGAGCAGTTCTTC.

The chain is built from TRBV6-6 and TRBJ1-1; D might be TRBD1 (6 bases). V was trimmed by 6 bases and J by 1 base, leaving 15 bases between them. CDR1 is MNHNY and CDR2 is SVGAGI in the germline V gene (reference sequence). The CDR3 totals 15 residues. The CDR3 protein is CASREQQGGNTEAFF. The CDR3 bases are TGTGCCAGCAGAGAACAACAGGGTGGGAACACTGAAGCTTTCTTT.

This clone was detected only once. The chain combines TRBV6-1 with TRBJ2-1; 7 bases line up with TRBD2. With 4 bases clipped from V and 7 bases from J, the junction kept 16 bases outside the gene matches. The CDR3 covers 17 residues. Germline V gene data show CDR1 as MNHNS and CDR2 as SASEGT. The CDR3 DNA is TGTGCCAGCAGTGGAGCGGGAAGGGTCCTCGGGTATAATGAGCAGTTCTTC. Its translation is CASSGAGRVLGYNEQFF.

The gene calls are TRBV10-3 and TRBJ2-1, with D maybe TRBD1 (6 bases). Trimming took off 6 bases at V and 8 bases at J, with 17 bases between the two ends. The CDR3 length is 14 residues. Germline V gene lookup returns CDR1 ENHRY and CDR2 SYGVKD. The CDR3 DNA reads TGTGCCATCAGGCCTGGGACAATGGGCGATGAGCAGTTCTTC. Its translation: CAIRPGTMGDEQFF.

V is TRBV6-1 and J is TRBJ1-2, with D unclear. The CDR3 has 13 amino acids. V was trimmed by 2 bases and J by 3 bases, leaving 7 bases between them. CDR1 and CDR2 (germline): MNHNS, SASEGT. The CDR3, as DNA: TGTGCCAGCAGTGAATATTCGGACTATGGCTACACCTTC. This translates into CASSEYSDYGYTF.

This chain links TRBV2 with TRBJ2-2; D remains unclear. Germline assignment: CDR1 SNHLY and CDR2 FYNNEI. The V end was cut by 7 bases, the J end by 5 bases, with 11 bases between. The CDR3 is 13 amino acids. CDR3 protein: CASTRTATGELFF. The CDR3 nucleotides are TGTGCCAGCACTAGGACGGCTACCGGGGAGCTGTTTTTT.

CDR3 loop: CASSRPDSLNTEAFF. The CDR3 nucleotides are TGTGCCAGCAGTCGGCCGGACAGCTTGAACACTGAAGCTTTCTTT. The chain joins TRBV2 to TRBJ1-1; D is perhaps TRBD1 (6 bases). Deletions cut 5 bases from V and 0 bases from J, with 13 bases between. The CDR3 length is 15 residues. Germline CDR1 reads SNHLY; CDR2 reads FYNNEI.

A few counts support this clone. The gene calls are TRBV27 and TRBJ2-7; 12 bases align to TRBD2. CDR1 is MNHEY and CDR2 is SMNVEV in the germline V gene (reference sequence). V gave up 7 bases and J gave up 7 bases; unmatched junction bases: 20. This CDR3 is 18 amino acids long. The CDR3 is CASTRRTPSSGGAGEQYF. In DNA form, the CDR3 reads TGTGCCAGCACGAGGAGGACCCCTTCTAGCGGGGGGGCTGGAGAGCAGTACTTC.

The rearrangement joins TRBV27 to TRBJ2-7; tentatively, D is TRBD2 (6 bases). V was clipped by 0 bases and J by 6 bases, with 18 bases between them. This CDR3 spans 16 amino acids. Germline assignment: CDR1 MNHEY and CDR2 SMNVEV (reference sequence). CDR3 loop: CASSLSAGSPSGEQYF. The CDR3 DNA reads TGTGCCAGCAGTTTATCAGCGGGTTCCCCCAGTGGCGAGCAGTACTTC.

The CDR3 loop is CASSPTGGGETQYF. DNA of the CDR3: TGTGCCAGCAGCCCGACGGGCGGTGGGGAGACCCAGTACTTC. The chain has TRBV9 and TRBJ2-5; D is unclear. The V and J ends lost 4 bases and 5 bases respectively, with 15 bases between them. The germline gives CDR1 SGDLS, CDR2 YYNGEE. There are 14 residues in the CDR3.

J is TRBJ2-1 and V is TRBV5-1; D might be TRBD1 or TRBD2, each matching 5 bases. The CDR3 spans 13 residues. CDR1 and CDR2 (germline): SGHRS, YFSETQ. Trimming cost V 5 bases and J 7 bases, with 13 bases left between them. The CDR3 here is CASSRYGGNEQFF. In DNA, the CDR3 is TGCGCCAGCAGTAGGTATGGGGGAAATGAGCAGTTCTTC. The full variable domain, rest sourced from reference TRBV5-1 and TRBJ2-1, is KAGVTQTPRYLIKTRGQQVTLSCSPISGHRSVSWYQQTPGQGLQFLFEYFSETQRNKGNFPGRFSGRQFSNSRSEMNVSTLELGDSALYLCASSRYGGNEQFFGPGTRLTVL.

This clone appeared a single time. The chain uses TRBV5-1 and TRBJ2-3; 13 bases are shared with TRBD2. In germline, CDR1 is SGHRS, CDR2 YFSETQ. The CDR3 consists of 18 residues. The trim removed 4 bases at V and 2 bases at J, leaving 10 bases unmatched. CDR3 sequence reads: CASSLGLAGVGPTDTQYF. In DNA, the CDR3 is TGCGCCAGCAGCCTAGGACTAGCGGGAGTTGGACCCACAGATACGCAGTATTTT.

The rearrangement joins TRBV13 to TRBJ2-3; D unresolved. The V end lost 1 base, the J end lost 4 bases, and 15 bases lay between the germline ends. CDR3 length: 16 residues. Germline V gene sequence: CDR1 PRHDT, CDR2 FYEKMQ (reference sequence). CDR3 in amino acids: CASSLVGLGLADTQYF. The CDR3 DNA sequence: TGTGCCAGCAGCTTAGTAGGTTTAGGGTTGGCAGATACGCAGTATTTT.

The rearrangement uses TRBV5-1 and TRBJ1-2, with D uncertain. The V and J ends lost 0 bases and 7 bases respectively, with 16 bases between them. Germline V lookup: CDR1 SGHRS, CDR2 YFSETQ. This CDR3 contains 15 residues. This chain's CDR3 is CASSLDVRSLSGYTF. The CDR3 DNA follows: TGCGCCAGCAGCTTGGACGTCCGATCCTTGAGTGGCTACACCTTC.

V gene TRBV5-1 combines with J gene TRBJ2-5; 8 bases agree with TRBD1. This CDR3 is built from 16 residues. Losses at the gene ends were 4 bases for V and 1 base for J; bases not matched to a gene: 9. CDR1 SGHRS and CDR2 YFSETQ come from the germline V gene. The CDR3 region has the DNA TGCGCCAGCAGCCGCAACCCCGGACAGGGCCAAGAGACCCAGTACTTC. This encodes CASSRNPGQGQETQYF.

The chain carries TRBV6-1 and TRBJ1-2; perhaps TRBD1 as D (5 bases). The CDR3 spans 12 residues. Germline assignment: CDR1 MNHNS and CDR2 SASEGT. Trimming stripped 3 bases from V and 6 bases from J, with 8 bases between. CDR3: CASSDQGDGYTF. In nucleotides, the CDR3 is TGTGCCAGCAGTGACCAGGGCGATGGCTACACCTTC.